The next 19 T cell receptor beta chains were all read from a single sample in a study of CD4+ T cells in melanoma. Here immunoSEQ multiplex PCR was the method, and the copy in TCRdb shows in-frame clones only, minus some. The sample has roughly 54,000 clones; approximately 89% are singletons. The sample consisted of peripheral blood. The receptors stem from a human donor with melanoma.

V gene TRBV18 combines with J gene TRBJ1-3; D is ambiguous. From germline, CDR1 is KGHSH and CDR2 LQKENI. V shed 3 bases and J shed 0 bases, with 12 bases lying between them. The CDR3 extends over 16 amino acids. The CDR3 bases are TGTGCCAGCTCACCGGGTGCCGGATCCTCTGGAAACACCATATATTTT. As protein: CASSPGAGSSGNTIYF.

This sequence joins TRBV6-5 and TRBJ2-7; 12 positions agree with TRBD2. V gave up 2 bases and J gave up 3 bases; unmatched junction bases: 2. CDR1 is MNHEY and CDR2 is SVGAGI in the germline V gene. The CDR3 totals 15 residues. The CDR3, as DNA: TGTGCCAGCAGTTACGAACTAGCGGGGGGCTACGAGCAGTACTTC. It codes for CASSYELAGGYEQYF.

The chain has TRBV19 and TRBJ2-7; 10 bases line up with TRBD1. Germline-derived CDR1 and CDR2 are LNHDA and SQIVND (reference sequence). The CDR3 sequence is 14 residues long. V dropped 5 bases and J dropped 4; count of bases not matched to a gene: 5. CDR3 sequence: CASSSGTGVYEQYF. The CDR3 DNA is TGTGCCAGTAGTTCCGGGACAGGGGTTTACGAGCAGTACTTC. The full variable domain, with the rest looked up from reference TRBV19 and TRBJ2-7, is DGGITQSPKYLFRKEGQNVTLSCEQNLNHDAMYWYRQDPGQGLRLIYYSQIVNDFQKGDIAEGYSVSREKKESFPLTVTSAQKNPTAFYLCASSSGTGVYEQYFGPGTRLTVT.

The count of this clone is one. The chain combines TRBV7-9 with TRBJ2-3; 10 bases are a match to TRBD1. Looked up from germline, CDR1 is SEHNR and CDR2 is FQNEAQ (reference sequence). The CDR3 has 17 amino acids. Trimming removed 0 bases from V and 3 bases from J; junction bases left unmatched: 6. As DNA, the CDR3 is TGTGCCAGCAGCTTAGCGCTGACAGGGGGCAGGACAGATACGCAGTATTTT. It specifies CASSLALTGGRTDTQYF.

CDR3 loop: CASSQSTDTEAFF. The DNA of the CDR3 is TGTGCCAGCTCACAATCCACAGACACTGAAGCTTTCTTT. The chain employs TRBV18 and TRBJ1-1; D gene uncertain. The CDR3 sequence is 13 residues long. The germline V gene encodes CDR1 KGHSH and CDR2 LQKENI. Trimming pared 4 bases from V and 3 bases from J, leaving 9 bases between.

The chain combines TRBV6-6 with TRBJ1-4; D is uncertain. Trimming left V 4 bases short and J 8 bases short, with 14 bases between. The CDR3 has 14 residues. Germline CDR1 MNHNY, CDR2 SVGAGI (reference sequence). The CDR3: CASSLSGMEEKLFF. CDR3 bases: TGTGCCAGCAGTTTGTCCGGGATGGAAGAAAAACTGTTTTTT.

The DNA for the CDR3 is TGTGCCAGCAGCACGCAGGGTAACTCCTACAATGAGCAGTTCTTC. Its protein is CASSTQGNSYNEQFF. The rearrangement uses TRBV9 and TRBJ2-1; D is possibly TRBD1 (5 bases). There are 15 residues in the CDR3. Trimming cost V 4 bases and J 0 bases, with 11 bases left between them. Germline V gene sequence: CDR1 SGDLS, CDR2 YYNGEE.

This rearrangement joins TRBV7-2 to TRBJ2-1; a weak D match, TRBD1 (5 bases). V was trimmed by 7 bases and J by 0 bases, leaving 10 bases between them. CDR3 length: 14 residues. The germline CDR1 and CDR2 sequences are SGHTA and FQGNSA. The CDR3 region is CASKTDSSYNEQFF. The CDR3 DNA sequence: TGTGCCAGCAAAACTGACAGCTCCTACAATGAGCAGTTCTTC.

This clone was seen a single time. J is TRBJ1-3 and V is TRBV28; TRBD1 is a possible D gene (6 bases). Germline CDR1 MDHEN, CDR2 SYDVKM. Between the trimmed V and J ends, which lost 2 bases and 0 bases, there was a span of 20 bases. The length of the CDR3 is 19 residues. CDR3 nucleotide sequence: TGTGCCAGCAGTTTAAGCCCCCGCCACTTGACAGGCTCTGGAAACACCATATATTTT. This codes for CASSLSPRHLTGSGNTIYF.

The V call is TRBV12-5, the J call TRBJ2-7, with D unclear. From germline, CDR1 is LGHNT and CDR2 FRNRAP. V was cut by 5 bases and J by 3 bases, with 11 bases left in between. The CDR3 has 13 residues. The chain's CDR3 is CASGGDTDYEQYF. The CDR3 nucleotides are TGTGCTAGTGGTGGCGACACGGACTACGAGCAGTACTTC. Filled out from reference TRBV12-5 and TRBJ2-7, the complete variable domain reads DARVTQTPRHKVTEMGQEVTMRCQPILGHNTVFWYRQTMMQGLELLAYFRNRAPLDDSGMPKDRFSAEMPDATLATLKIQPSEPRDSAVYFCASGGDTDYEQYFGPGTRLTVT.

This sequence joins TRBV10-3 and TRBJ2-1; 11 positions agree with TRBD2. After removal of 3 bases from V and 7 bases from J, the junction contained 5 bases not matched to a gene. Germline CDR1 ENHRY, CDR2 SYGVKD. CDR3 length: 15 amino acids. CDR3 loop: CAISDSRTSGNEQFF. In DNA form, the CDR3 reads TGTGCCATCAGTGATTCTCGGACTAGCGGGAATGAGCAGTTCTTC.

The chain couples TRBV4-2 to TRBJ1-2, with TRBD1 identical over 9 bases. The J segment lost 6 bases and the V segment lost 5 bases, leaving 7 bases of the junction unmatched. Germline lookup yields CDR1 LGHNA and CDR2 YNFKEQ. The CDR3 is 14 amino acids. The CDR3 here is CASSAPGQGHGYTF. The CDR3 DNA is TGTGCCAGCAGCGCGCCGGGACAGGGCCATGGCTACACCTTC.

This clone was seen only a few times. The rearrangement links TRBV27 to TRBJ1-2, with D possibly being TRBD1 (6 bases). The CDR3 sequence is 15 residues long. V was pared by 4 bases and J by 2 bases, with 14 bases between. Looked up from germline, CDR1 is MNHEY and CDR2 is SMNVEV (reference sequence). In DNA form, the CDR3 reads TGTGCCAGCAGTTACCTTACAGGGACCAACTATGGCTACACCTTC. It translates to CASSYLTGTNYGYTF.

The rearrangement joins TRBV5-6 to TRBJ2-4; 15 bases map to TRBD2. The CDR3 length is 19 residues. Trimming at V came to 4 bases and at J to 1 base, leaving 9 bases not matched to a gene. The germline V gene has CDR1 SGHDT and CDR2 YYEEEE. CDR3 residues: CASSARTSGGAEAKNIQYF. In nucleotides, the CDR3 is TGTGCCAGCAGCGCGCGGACTAGCGGGGGGGCCGAGGCCAAAAACATTCAGTACTTC. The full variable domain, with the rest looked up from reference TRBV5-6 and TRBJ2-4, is DAGVTQSPTHLIKTRGQQVTLRCSPKSGHDTVSWYQQALGQGPQFIFQYYEEEERQRGNFPDRFSGHQFPNYSSELNVNALLLGDSALYLCASSARTSGGAEAKNIQYFGAGTRLSVL.

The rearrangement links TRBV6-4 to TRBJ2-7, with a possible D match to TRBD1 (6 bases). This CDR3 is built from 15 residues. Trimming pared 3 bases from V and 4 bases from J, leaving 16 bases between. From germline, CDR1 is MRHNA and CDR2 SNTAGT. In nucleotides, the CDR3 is TGTGCCAGCAGTGAAGGGGCAGGGGTAATGTACGAGCAGTACTTC. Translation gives CASSEGAGVMYEQYF.

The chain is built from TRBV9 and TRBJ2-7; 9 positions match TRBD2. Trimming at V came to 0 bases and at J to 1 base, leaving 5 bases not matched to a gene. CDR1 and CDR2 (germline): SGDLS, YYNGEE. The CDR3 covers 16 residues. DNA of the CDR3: TGTGCCAGCAGCGTAGATGGCGGGGGGGCGTCCTACGAGCAGTACTTC. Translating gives CASSVDGGGASYEQYF.

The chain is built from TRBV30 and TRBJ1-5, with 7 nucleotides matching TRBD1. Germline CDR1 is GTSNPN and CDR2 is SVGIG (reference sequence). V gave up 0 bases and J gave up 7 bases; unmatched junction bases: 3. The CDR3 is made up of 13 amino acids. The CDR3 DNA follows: TGTGCCTGGAGTGTGGAGGGGGCCCAGCCCCAGCATTTT. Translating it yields CAWSVEGAQPQHF.

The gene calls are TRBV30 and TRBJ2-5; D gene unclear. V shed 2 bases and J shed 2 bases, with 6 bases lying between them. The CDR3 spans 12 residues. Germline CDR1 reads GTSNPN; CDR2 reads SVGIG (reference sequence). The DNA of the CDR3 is TGTGCCTGGAGTTTCGGTCAAGAGACCCAGTACTTC. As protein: CAWSFGQETQYF.

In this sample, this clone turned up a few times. The CDR3 is CASSADPGGNQPQHF. The CDR3 DNA reads as TGTGCCAGTAGTGCGGACCCTGGAGGCAATCAGCCCCAGCATTTT. The V call is TRBV19, the J call TRBJ1-5; D not certain. The CDR3 length is 15 residues. In germline, CDR1 is LNHDA, CDR2 SQIVND (reference sequence). The V and J ends lost 5 bases and 2 bases respectively, with 13 bases between them.